These T cell receptor beta chains were read from a single sample in a study of naive and memory T cell subsets. Each CDR3 protein gets one entry after TCRdb re-called the 5' RACE reads with MiXCR. The sample records about 62,000 distinct CDR3 sequences, 8% being singletons. The source of these receptors is a female donor in good health. CDR3s include the opening cysteine and the closing phenylalanine or tryptophan. The D gene is left open where the match is weak. For some rows the clone size is stated as once, few or many, or as a class when expanded; others skip it.

DNA: TGTGCCATAGCCCGGGACAGGATCACAGATACGCAGTATTTT
CDR3: CAIARDRITDTQYF
D: TRBD1
length: 14
J: TRBJ2-3
size: .
V: TRBV6-6

DNA: TGTGCTAGTGGTTCCGACCGGGACAGGGTCTATCAGCCCCAGCATTTT
CDR3: CASGSDRDRVYQPQHF
D: TRBD1
length: 16
J: TRBJ1-5
size: few
V: TRBV12-5

DNA: TGCAGTGCTAGACTACCGAGCGACAATGAGCAGTTCTTC
CDR3: CSARLPSDNEQFF
D: .
length: 13
J: TRBJ2-1
size: many
V: TRBV20-1

DNA: TGTGCCAGCAGCGTATGGACCGTCTATGGCTACACCTTC
CDR3: CASSVWTVYGYTF
D: .
length: 13
J: TRBJ1-2
size: few
V: TRBV7-9

DNA: TGCAGTCCATGGCGGAATGAAAAACTGTTTTTT
CDR3: CSPWRNEKLFF
D: .
length: 11
J: TRBJ1-4
size: many
V: TRBV20-1

DNA: TGTGCCAGCAGCCGCGGGGGACTAGCGGGAGACGAGCAGTTCTTC
CDR3: CASSRGGLAGDEQFF
D: TRBD2
length: 15
J: TRBJ2-1
size: .
V: TRBV13

DNA: TGTGCCACCAGTGATTTAAAACTAGCGGGACCCAATGAGCAGTTCTTC
CDR3: CATSDLKLAGPNEQFF
D: TRBD2
length: 16
J: TRBJ2-1
size: .
V: TRBV24-1

DNA: TGTGCCAGCAGCGTAGTGGACACCGGGGAGCTGTTTTTT
CDR3: CASSVVDTGELFF
D: .
length: 13
J: TRBJ2-2
size: .
V: TRBV9

DNA: TGTGCCAGCAGCCTGACATTTTCCCAAGAGACCCAGTACTTC
CDR3: CASSLTFSQETQYF
D: .
length: 14
J: TRBJ2-5
size: many
V: TRBV7-8

DNA: TGTGCCAGCAGGTGGGGACAGGGGAAATCTGGGGCCAACGTCCTGACTTTC
CDR3: CASRWGQGKSGANVLTF
D: TRBD1
length: 17
J: TRBJ2-6
size: .
V: TRBV12-3/TRBV12-4

DNA: TGCAGTGGGCACGGCGGGATGAACACCGGGGAGCTGTTTTTT
CDR3: CSGHGGMNTGELFF
D: .
length: 14
J: TRBJ2-2
size: many
V: TRBV20-1

DNA: TGTGCCAGCAGTTGGACCCCCGGGGGAGATACGCAGTATTTT
CDR3: CASSWTPGGDTQYF
D: .
length: 14
J: TRBJ2-3
size: few
V: TRBV2

DNA: TGTGCCAGCAGCCGCGGGGCAGCCTACGAGCAGTACTTC
CDR3: CASSRGAAYEQYF
D: .
length: 13
J: TRBJ2-7
size: .
V: TRBV3-1

DNA: TGTGCCAGCAGCCCAGACAGTTACAATGAGCAGTTCTTC
CDR3: CASSPDSYNEQFF
D: .
length: 13
J: TRBJ2-1
size: few
V: TRBV12-3/TRBV12-4

DNA: TGCGCCAGCAGCCTGTCTACATCCCTTTACAATGAGCAGTTCTTC
CDR3: CASSLSTSLYNEQFF
D: .
length: 15
J: TRBJ2-1
size: many
V: TRBV4-1

DNA: TGTGCCAGCAGCTTAGAAATGTATGGCTACACCTTC
CDR3: CASSLEMYGYTF
D: .
length: 12
J: TRBJ1-2
size: few
V: TRBV7-2

DNA: TGTGCCAGCAGCCGCGGGGGGGGTCTGAACACTGAAGCTTTCTTT
CDR3: CASSRGGGLNTEAFF
D: .
length: 15
J: TRBJ1-1
size: .
V: TRBV6-6

DNA: TGTGCCAGCAGCCACGGGGGGCTTTTAGAAGAGCAGTTCTTC
CDR3: CASSHGGLLEEQFF
D: .
length: 14
J: TRBJ2-1
size: few
V: TRBV7-9

DNA: TGCGCCAGCAGCCAAGAGGTGATCTCTTGGGACAGGGAGACCAATGAGCAGTTCTTC
CDR3: CASSQEVISWDRETNEQFF
D: TRBD1
length: 19
J: TRBJ2-1
size: few
V: TRBV4-1

DNA: TGCGCCAGCAGCTTGTGGACTAGCGGGGCAGATACGCAGTATTTT
CDR3: CASSLWTSGADTQYF
D: TRBD2
length: 15
J: TRBJ2-3
size: .
V: TRBV5-1

DNA: TGCAGTGCTTTCCCAATCGGGGGGCCCCTATACAATGAGCAGTTCTTC
CDR3: CSAFPIGGPLYNEQFF
D: .
length: 16
J: TRBJ2-1
size: .
V: TRBV20-1

DNA: TGTGCCAGTAGTATTCCCGGCAGAAGAGATACGCAGTATTTT
CDR3: CASSIPGRRDTQYF
D: .
length: 14
J: TRBJ2-3
size: few
V: TRBV19

DNA: TGTGCCAGCAGCTTTCCACTAGCGGGGGTCCCGGGGGACGAGCAGTACTTC
CDR3: CASSFPLAGVPGDEQYF
D: TRBD2
length: 17
J: TRBJ2-7
size: few
V: TRBV11-2

DNA: TGTGCCAGCAGCGTAGAGCTCGACAATCGCTACGAGCAGTACTTC
CDR3: CASSVELDNRYEQYF
D: .
length: 15
J: TRBJ2-7
size: .
V: TRBV9

DNA: TGTGCCAGCTCAACGACAGGGTCGGGTACGCAGTATTTT
CDR3: CASSTTGSGTQYF
D: TRBD1
length: 13
J: TRBJ2-3
size: .
V: TRBV18

DNA: TGCGCCAGCAGCGCCGGACAGGGTCTGGACGAGCAGTACTTC
CDR3: CASSAGQGLDEQYF
D: TRBD1
length: 14
J: TRBJ2-7
size: many
V: TRBV5-1

DNA: TGTGCGTGGACCAGGGCTTCTAATGAAAAACTGTTTTTT
CDR3: CAWTRASNEKLFF
D: .
length: 13
J: TRBJ1-4
size: many
V: TRBV7-9

DNA: TGCGCCAGCAGCTTGGCGCTAGCGGGGACCAGCACAGATACGCAGTATTTT
CDR3: CASSLALAGTSTDTQYF
D: TRBD2
length: 17
J: TRBJ2-3
size: many
V: TRBV5-1

DNA: TGTGCCAGCAGTACGCAAGGACTAGCCTACTATAAAGAGACCCAGTACTTC
CDR3: CASSTQGLAYYKETQYF
D: TRBD2
length: 17
J: TRBJ2-5
size: .
V: TRBV7-9

DNA: TGCAGCGTTGATGTCCAGGGAGGCGTGAACACTGAAGCTTTCTTT
CDR3: CSVDVQGGVNTEAFF
D: .
length: 15
J: TRBJ1-1
size: many
V: TRBV29-1

DNA: TGTGCCAGTAGTATTGACACAAACAACTATGGCTACACCTTC
CDR3: CASSIDTNNYGYTF
D: .
length: 14
J: TRBJ1-2
size: few
V: TRBV19

DNA: TGTGCCAGCTCTCTTCAGGAGGATACGCAGTATTTT
CDR3: CASSLQEDTQYF
D: .
length: 12
J: TRBJ2-3
size: .
V: TRBV18

DNA: TGCAGCCGAATAGGAGTAGGTGCAGATACGCAGTATTTT
CDR3: CSRIGVGADTQYF
D: .
length: 13
J: TRBJ2-3
size: many
V: TRBV20-1

DNA: TGCGCCAGCAGGGTGGGATACGTAGCCAAAAACATTCAGTACTTC
CDR3: CASRVGYVAKNIQYF
D: .
length: 15
J: TRBJ2-4
size: .
V: TRBV5-1

DNA: TGTGCCAGCAGGCTCGGACAGGGGGCGAGCTATGGCTACACCTTC
CDR3: CASRLGQGASYGYTF
D: TRBD1
length: 15
J: TRBJ1-2
size: .
V: TRBV6-6

DNA: TGCAGCGGTGACAGGGGGAACACTGAAGCTTTCTTT
CDR3: CSGDRGNTEAFF
D: TRBD1
length: 12
J: TRBJ1-1
size: many
V: TRBV29-1

DNA: TGTGCCAGCAGCCAAGATCCAGGGAATCAGCCCCAGCATTTT
CDR3: CASSQDPGNQPQHF
D: .
length: 14
J: TRBJ1-5
size: few
V: TRBV4-2

DNA: TGTGCCAGCAGTTACGACAGGGAACAGACCTACGAGCAGTACTTC
CDR3: CASSYDREQTYEQYF
D: TRBD1
length: 15
J: TRBJ2-7
size: .
V: TRBV6-6

DNA: TGTGCCAGCAGCCAGCAGGGTTCCGGGGAGCTGTTTTTT
CDR3: CASSQQGSGELFF
D: .
length: 13
J: TRBJ2-2
size: few
V: TRBV3-1

DNA: TGTGCCAGCAGTTCCGGAGGGGGGGAGACCCAGTACTTC
CDR3: CASSSGGGETQYF
D: .
length: 13
J: TRBJ2-5
size: .
V: TRBV28

DNA: TGTGCCAGCAGACCCGGGACTTGGACCACTGAAGCTTTCTTT
CDR3: CASRPGTWTTEAFF
D: .
length: 14
J: TRBJ1-1
size: .
V: TRBV7-6

DNA: TGTGCCAGTAGAACCACCGGGACAGGGTACACTGAAGCTTTCTTT
CDR3: CASRTTGTGYTEAFF
D: TRBD1
length: 15
J: TRBJ1-1
size: .
V: TRBV19

DNA: TGTGCCAGCAGTTACTCGACGGGGCAGGGGTTCGTGGATGAGCAGTTCTTC
CDR3: CASSYSTGQGFVDEQFF
D: .
length: 17
J: TRBJ2-1
size: few
V: TRBV6-6

DNA: TGTGCCATCAGCGCCTCACCGGGACAGGGCATTTCCTACGAGCAGTACTTC
CDR3: CAISASPGQGISYEQYF
D: TRBD1
length: 17
J: TRBJ2-7
size: many
V: TRBV10-3

DNA: TGCGCCAGCAGCCATCCACAGGGGACAAGTTCACCCCTCCACTTT
CDR3: CASSHPQGTSSPLHF
D: TRBD1
length: 15
J: TRBJ1-6
size: many
V: TRBV10-2